This section outlines one T cell receptor beta chain sequence together with its context. The sample originates from a study of technical replicates of blood from several donors. Method: immunoSEQ multiplex PCR; TCRdb's copy keeps in-frame clones and lacks some. The table shows about 79,000 clones, with 75% to 95% occurring only once. The clonotype was recovered from a human donor in good health. Some clones in this sample may be carry-over from other donors' samples. Sequences were obtained from T cells isolated from PBMCs.

The CDR3 region is CASRVRTSDLNEQFF. The CDR3 region has the DNA TGTGCCAGCAGGGTTCGGACTAGCGATCTCAATGAGCAGTTCTTC. The gene calls are TRBV2 and TRBJ2-1; 9 bases match TRBD2. The length of the CDR3 is 15 residues. Germline V gives CDR1 SNHLY, CDR2 FYNNEI. V shed 6 bases and J 6 bases; nucleotides not matched to a gene: 9.